This T cell receptor beta chain was sequenced during a study of T-cell memory formation after mild COVID-19. Study conclusions and caveats: Prior to infection, memory already included some responding clones, suggesting cross-reactive memory joined.

Germline V gene lookup returns CDR1 SGHRS and CDR2 YFSETQ. The CDR3 consists of 15 residues. The ends were cut back, 2 bases at V and 2 bases at J, with 10 bases in the middle. TCRdb ran MiXCR on the 5' RACE reads and lists one entry per CDR3 protein. Among 300,000 to 400,000 distinct CDR3 sequences listed, over 25% were seen once. Of note for this clonotype: As yet, its antigen is unknown.

Sequencing used PBMCs or a T cell subset sorted from them (not recorded which). This chain joins TRBV5-1 and TRBJ1-4, with D tentatively TRBD1 (5 bases). The TCR comes from an adult woman who had mild COVID-19 (a few samples of this study predate the infection). Cell type and time point are not known. The CDR3 nucleotides are TGCGCCAGCAGCTTATCCAGGGACACTAATGAAAAACTGTTTTTT. It encodes CASSLSRDTNEKLFF.